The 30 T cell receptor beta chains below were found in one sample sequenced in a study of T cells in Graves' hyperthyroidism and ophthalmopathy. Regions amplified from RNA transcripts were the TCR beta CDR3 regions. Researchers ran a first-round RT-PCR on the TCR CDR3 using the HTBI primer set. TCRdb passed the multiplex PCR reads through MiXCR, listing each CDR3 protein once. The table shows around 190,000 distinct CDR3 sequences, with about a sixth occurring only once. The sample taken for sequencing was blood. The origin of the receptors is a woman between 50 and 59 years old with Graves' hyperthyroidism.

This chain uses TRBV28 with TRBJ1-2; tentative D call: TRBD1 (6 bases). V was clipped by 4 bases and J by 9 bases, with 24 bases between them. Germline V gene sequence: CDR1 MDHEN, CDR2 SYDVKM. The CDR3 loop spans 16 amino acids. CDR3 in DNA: TGTGCCAGCAGTTCGGGGATTCGGACAGACACATCAAGCTACACCTTC. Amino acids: CASSSGIRTDTSSYTF.

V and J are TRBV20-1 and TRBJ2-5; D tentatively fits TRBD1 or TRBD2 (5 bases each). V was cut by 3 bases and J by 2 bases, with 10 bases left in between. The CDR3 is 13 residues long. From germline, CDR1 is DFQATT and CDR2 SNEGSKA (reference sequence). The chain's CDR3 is CSARSGAQETQYF. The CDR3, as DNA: TGCAGTGCTAGGTCCGGGGCACAAGAGACCCAGTACTTC.

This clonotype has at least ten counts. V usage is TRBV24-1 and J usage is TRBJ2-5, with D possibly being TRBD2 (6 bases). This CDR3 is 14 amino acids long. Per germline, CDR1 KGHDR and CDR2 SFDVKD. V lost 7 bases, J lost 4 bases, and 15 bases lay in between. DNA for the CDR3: TGTGCCACCAGCGACACGGGGGATCGAGAGACCCAGTACTTC. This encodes CATSDTGDRETQYF.

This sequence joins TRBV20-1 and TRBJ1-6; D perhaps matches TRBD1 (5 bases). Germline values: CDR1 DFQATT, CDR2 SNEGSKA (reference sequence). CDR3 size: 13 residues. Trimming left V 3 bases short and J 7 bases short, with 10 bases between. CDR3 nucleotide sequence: TGCAGTGCTAGTATCGGGACGAATTCACCCCTCCACTTT. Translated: CSASIGTNSPLHF.

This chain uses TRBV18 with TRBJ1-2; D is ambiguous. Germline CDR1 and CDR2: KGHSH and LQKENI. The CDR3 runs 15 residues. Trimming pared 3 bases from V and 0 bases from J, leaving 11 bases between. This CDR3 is CASSPRQDPNYGYTF. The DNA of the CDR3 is TGTGCCAGCTCACCCCGGCAGGACCCTAACTATGGCTACACCTTC.

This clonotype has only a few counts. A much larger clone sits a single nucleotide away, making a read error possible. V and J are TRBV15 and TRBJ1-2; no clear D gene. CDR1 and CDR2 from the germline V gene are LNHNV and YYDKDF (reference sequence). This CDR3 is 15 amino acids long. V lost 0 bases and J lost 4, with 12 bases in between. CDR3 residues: CATSREALRSYGYTF. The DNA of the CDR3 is TGTGCCACCAGCAGAGAGGCTCTAAGGAGCTATGGCTACACCTTC.

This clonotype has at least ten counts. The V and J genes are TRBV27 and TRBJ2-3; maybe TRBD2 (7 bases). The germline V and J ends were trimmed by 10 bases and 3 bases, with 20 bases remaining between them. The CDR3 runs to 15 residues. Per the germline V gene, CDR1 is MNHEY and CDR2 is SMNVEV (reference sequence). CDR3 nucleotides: TGTGCCAACTCCTTGGGGGGGGGGCCTACAGATACGCAGTATTTT. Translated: CANSLGGGPTDTQYF.

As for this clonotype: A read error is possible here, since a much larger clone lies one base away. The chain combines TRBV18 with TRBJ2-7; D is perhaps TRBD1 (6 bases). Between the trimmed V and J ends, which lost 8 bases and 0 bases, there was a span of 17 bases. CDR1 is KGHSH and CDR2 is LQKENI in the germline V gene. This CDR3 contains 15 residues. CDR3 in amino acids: CASPQWTVSSYEQYF. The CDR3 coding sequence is TGTGCCAGCCCACAATGGACAGTTTCCTCCTACGAGCAGTACTTC.

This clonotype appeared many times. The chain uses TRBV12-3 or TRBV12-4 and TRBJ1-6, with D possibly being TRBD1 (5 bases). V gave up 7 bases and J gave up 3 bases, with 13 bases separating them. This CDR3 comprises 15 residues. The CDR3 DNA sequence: TGTGCCAGCACCACGGGTGGGGGCTATAATTCACCCCTCCACTTT. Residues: CASTTGGGYNSPLHF.

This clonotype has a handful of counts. Here the CDR3 DNA reads TGTGCCAGCACCAACAGTAGGACCCAGTACTTC. Translating it yields CASTNSRTQYF. V and J are TRBV6-1 and TRBJ2-5; D gene uncertain. CDR1 MNHNS and CDR2 SASEGT come from the germline V gene. Trimming stripped 7 bases from V and 7 bases from J, with 10 bases between. The length of the CDR3 is 11 residues.

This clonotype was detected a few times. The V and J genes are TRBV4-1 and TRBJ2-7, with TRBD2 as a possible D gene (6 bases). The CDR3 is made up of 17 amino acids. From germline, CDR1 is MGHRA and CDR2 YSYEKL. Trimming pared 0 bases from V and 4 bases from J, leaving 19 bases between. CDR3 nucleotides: TGCGCCAGCAGCCAAGATCATCTAGGACTACCGGAATACGAGCAGTACTTC. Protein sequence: CASSQDHLGLPEYEQYF.

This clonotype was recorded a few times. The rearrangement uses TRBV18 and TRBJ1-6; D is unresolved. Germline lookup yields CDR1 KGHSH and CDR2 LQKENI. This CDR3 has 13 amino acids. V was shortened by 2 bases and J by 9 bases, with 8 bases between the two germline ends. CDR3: CASSPGKVSPLHF. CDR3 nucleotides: TGTGCCAGCTCACCAGGGAAGGTTTCACCCCTCCACTTT.

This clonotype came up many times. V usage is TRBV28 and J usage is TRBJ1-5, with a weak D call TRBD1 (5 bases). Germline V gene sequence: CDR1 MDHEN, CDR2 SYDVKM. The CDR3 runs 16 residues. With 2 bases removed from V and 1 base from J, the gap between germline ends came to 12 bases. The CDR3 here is CASSLGGLTSNQPQHF. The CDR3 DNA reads TGTGCCAGCAGTTTAGGGGGACTGACAAGCAATCAGCCCCAGCATTTT.

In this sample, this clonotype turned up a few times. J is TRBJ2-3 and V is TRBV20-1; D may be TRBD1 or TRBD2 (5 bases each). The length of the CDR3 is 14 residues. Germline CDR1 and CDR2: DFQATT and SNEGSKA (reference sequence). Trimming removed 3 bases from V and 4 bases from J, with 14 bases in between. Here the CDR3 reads CSARGRGFADTQYF. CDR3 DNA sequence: TGCAGTGCTAGGGGGCGAGGGTTCGCAGATACGCAGTATTTT.

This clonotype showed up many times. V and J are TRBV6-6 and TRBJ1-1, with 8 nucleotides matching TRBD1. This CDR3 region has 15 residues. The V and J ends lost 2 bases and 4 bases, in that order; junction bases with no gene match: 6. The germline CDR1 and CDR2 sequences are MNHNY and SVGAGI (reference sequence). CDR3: CASSYPGGFGTEAFF. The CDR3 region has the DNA TGTGCCAGCAGTTACCCAGGGGGCTTCGGCACTGAAGCTTTCTTT.

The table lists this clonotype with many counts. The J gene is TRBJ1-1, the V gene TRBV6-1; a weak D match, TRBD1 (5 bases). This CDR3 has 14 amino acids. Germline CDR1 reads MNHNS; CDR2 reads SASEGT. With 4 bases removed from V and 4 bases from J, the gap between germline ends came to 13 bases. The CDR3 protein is CASSVRQHPTEAFF. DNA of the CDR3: TGTGCCAGCAGTGTGCGACAGCATCCCACTGAAGCTTTCTTT.

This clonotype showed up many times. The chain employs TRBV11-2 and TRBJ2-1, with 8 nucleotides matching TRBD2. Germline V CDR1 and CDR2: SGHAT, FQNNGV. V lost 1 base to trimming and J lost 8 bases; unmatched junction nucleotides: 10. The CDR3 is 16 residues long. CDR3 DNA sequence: TGTGCCAGCAGCTTAGGAGGACGGGGGGGCGTAGATGAGCAGTTCTTC. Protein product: CASSLGGRGGVDEQFF.

DNA for the CDR3: TGTGCCAGCAGTTACTTGGCAGGGACTCCCTACGAGCAGTACTTC. Translation: CASSYLAGTPYEQYF. The chain recombines TRBV6-4 with TRBJ2-7; possibly TRBD2 for D (6 bases). With 5 bases removed from V and 2 bases from J, the gap between germline ends came to 16 bases. In germline, CDR1 is MRHNA, CDR2 SNTAGT. The length of the CDR3 is 15 residues.

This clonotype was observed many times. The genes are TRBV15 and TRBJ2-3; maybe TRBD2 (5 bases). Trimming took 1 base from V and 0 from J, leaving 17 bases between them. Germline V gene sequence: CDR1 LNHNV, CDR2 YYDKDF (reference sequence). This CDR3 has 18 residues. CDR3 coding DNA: TGTGCCACCAGCAGAGGCCGAGGTCCGGGAAAAAGCACAGATACGCAGTATTTT. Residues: CATSRGRGPGKSTDTQYF.

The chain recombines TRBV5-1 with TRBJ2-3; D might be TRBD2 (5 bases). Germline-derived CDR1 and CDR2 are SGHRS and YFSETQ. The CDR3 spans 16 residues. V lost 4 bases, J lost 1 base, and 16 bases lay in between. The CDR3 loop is CASSPRDNPGTDTQYF. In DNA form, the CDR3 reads TGCGCCAGCAGCCCGAGGGATAACCCTGGCACAGATACGCAGTATTTT.

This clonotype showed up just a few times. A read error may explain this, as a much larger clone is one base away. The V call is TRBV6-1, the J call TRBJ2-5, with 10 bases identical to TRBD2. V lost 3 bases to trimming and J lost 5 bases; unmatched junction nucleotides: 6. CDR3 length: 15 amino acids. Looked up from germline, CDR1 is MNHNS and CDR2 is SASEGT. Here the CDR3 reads CASSERLAGLETQYF. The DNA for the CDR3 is TGTGCCAGCAGTGAGAGACTAGCGGGTTTGGAGACCCAGTACTTC.

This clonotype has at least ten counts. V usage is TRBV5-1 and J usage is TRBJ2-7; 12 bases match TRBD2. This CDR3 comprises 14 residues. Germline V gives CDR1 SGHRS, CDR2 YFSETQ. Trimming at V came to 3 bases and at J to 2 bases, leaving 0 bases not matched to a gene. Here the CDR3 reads CASSSSGGAYEQYF. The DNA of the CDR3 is TGCGCCAGCAGCTCTAGCGGGGGGGCCTACGAGCAGTACTTC.

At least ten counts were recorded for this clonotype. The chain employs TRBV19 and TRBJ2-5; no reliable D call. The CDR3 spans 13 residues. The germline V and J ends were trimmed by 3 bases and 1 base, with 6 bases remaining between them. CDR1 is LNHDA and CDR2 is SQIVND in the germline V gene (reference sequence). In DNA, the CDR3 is TGTGCCAGTAGTATGATGCTCCAAGAGACCCAGTACTTC. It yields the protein CASSMMLQETQYF.

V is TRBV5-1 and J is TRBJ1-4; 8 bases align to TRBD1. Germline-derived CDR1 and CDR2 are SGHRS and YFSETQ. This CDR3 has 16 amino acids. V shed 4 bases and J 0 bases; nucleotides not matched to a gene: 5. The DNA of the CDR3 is TGCGCCAGCAGCAGGGGACAGGTTGCAACTAATGAAAAACTGTTTTTT. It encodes CASSRGQVATNEKLFF.

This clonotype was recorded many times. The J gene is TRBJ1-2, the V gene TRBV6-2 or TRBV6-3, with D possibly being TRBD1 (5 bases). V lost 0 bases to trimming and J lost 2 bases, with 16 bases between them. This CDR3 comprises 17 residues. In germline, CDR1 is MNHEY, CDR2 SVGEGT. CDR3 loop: CASSYSLVGRLNYGYTF. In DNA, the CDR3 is TGTGCCAGCAGTTACTCGCTTGTGGGGCGACTCAACTATGGCTACACCTTC.

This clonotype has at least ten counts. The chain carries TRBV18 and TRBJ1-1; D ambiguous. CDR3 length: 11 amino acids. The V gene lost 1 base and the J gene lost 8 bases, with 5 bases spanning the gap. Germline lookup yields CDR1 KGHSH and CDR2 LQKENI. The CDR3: CASSPQEEAFF. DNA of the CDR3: TGTGCCAGCTCACCACAGGAGGAAGCTTTCTTT.

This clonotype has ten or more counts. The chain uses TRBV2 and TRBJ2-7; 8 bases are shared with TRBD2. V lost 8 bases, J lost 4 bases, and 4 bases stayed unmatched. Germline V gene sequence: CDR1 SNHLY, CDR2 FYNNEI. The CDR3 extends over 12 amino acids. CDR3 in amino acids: CASRRGAYEQYF. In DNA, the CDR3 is TGTGCCAGCCGGCGGGGGGCATACGAGCAGTACTTC. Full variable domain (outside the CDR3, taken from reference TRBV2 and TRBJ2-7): EPEVTQTPSHQVTQMGQEVILRCVPISNHLYFYWYRQILGQKVEFLVSFYNNEISEKSEIFDDQFSVERPDGSNFTLKIRSTKLEDSAMYFCASRRGAYEQYFGPGTRLTVT.

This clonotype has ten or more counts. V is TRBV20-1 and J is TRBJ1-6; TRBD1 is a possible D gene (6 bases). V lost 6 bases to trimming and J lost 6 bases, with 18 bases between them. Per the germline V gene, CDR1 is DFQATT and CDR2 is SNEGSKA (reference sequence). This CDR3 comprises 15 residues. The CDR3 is CSATGTWGANSPLHF. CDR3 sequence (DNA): TGCAGTGCGACCGGGACGTGGGGGGCTAATTCACCCCTCCACTTT.

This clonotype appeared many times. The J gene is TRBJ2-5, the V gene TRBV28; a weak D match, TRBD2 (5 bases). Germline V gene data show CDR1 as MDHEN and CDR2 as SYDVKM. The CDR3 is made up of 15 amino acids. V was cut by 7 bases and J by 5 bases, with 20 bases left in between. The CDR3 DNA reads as TGTGCCAGCAAACCCTTTGGGAGTCGCGGGGAGACCCAGTACTTC. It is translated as CASKPFGSRGETQYF.

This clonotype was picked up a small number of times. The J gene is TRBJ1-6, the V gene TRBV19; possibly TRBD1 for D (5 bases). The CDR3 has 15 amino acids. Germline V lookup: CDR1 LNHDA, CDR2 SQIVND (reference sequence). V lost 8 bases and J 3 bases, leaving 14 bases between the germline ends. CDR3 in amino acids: CASATRGYYNSPLHF. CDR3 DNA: TGTGCCAGTGCCACACGGGGGTACTATAATTCACCCCTCCACTTT. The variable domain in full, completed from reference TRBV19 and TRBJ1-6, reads DGGITQSPKYLFRKEGQNVTLSCEQNLNHDAMYWYRQDPGQGLRLIYYSQIVNDFQKGDIAEGYSVSREKKESFPLTVTSAQKNPTAFYLCASATRGYYNSPLHFGNGTRLTVT.